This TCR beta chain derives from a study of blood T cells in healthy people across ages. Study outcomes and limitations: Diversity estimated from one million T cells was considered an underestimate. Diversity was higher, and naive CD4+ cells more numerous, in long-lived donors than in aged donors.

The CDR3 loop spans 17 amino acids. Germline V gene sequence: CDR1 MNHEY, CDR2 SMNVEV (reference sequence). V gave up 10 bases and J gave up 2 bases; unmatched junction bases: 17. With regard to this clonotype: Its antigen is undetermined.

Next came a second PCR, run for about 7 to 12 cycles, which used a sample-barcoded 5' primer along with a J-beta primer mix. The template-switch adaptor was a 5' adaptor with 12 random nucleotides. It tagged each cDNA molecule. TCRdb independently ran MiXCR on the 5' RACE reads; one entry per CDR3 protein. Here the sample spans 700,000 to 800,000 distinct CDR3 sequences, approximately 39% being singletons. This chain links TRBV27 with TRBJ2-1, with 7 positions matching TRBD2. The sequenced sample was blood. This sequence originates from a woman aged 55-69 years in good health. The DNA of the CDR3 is TGTGCCACCTCCTGGGGACTATCCCTGCGAACCTACAATGAGCAGTTCTTC. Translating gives CATSWGLSLRTYNEQFF.